The clone carrying this T cell receptor (beta chain) came up a few times. Trimming stripped 7 bases from V and 0 bases from J, with 10 bases between. The CDR3 is 13 amino acids. Germline CDR1 MNHEY, CDR2 SVGAGI. Each CDR3 protein is one row after TCRdb ran MiXCR on the RT-PCR reads. The sample includes about 680,000 distinct CDR3 sequences, around 14% of them seen just once. The sample taken for sequencing was memory CD4+ T cells from blood. The clonotype originates from a female donor in good health, serving as a healthy control. The rearrangement uses TRBV6-5 and TRBJ2-7; D gene unclear. In nucleotides, the CDR3 is TGTGCCAGCAACTACCTTAACTCCTACGAGCAGTACTTC. Encoded protein: CASNYLNSYEQYF.